This paragraph reports one TCR beta chain. This specimen belongs to a study of metastatic and nonmetastatic thyroid tumors. V was cut by 6 bases and J by 0 bases, with 8 bases left in between. This CDR3 has 14 residues. The germline V gene encodes CDR1 LGHDT and CDR2 YNNKEL (reference sequence). In the original workflow: Using the CDR3 differences seen across clinicopathological groups, the authors built a distant-metastasis classifier for papillary thyroid cancer, which was meant to discriminate distant-metastatic patients. TCRdb re-called clones via MiXCR from the PCR reads. The authors' filters were not applied to this entry. The data contain about 13,000 clones, 20% to 25% of them singletons. Prior to thyroid surgery, none of the patients had received any treatment.

The chain combines TRBV3-1 with TRBJ2-2; no definite D call. This clonotype was sampled from a female donor with papillary thyroid cancer or a benign thyroid nodule (not recorded which). Some clones in this sample may be carry-over from other donors' samples. Specimen: blood. CDR3 loop: CASRAFANTGELFF. In nucleotides, the CDR3 is TGTGCCAGCAGGGCGTTCGCGAACACCGGGGAGCTGTTTTTT.